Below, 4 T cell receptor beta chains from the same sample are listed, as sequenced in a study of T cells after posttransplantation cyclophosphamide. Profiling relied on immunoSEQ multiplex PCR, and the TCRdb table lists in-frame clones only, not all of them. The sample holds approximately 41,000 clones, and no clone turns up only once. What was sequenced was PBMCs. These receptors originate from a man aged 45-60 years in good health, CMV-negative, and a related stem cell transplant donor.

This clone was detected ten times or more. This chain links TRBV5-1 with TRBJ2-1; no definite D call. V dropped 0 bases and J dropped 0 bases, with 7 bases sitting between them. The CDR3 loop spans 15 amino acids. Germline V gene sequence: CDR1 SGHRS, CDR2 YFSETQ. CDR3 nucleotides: TGCGCCAGCAGCTTGGATTCTTCCTCCTACAATGAGCAGTTCTTC. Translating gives CASSLDSSSYNEQFF.

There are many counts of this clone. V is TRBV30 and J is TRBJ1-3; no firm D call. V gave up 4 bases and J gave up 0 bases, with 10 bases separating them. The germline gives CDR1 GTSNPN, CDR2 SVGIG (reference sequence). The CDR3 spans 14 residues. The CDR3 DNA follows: TGTGCCTGGAACGGGGTGAACTCTGGAAACACCATATATTTT. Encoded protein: CAWNGVNSGNTIYF.

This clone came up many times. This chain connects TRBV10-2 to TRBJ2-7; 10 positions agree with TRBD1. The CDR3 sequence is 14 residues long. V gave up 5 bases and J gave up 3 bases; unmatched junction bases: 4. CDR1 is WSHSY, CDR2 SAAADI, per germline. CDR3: CASSPGTGVYEQYF. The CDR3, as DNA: TGCGCCAGCAGTCCCGGGACAGGGGTCTACGAGCAGTACTTC.

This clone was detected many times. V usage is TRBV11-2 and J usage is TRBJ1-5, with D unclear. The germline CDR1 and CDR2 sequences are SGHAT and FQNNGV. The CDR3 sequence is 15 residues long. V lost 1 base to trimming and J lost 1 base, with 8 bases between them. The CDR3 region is CASSLGLQSNQPQHF. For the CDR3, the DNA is TGTGCCAGCAGCTTAGGTCTACAGAGCAATCAGCCCCAGCATTTT.